The TCR beta chain described here comes from a study of shared clonotypes between healthy human individuals (dated by TCRdb to about 2020). The study in broad terms: A few men and a couple of women, aged 18 to 49 years, made up the cohort. For each donor, CD4 naive and CD4 memory were each run on three plates, CD8 naive on two plates, and CD8 memory on one plate. The study deeply sequenced blood TCR repertoires of several healthy adults to estimate repertoire size and the extent of clonotype sharing between individuals. To increase sequencing depth and limit assay-specific biases, TCR repertoire library preparation and sequencing were carried out by different laboratories using diverse techniques. Per donor, leukapheresis produced somewhere between about 0.9 and 9 billion PBMCs.

CD8 naive samples were obtained by positive selection for CCR7 among CD45RO-negative cells, yielding a CD45RA+CCR7+ population from which TemRA cells were excluded. The donors were healthy, HIV-negative adults who had no recently reported acute infections or vaccinations. Only Caucasian adults living in Nashville, Tennessee, USA were represented among the donors. Blood was collected by leukapheresis, and PBMCs were isolated by Ficoll-Histopaque density gradient centrifugation and then cryopreserved in liquid nitrogen vapor phase. Purity and quantity of every magnetically sorted T cell population were checked by analytical flow cytometry. Each sorted fraction had its genomic DNA isolated and then quantified by UV absorbance on a Nanodrop 2000c. Study-wide conclusions, independent of this receptor: Sampling was restricted to blood, and TCR repertoires in tissues likely differ from the TCR repertoires found in blood. Based on pairwise subsampling, the degree of clonotype sharing among donors was expected to be affected by sequencing depth. Sharing across several donors was observed for around 5% of naive CD4, under 4% of naive CD8, around 2.5% of memory CD4, and about 0.39% of memory CD8 clonotypes. The genetic and exposure-history diversity represented was limited by the small number of donors. Higher generation probabilities were observed for clonotypes shared by all four sorted-subset donors than for non-shared clonotypes. Incomplete sequencing was indicated by rarefaction of sorted-subset datasets, despite the large sequencing depth. Naive subsets generally had larger estimated clonotype richness than memory subsets.

TCR CDR3 regions were amplified from genomic DNA by multiplex PCR using the deep immunoSEQ assay. Extracted genomic DNA from each cell subset was spread evenly across all wells of several immunoSEQ 96-well plates, with each plate serving as a replicate. For sorted subsets, 200 to 250 ng of genomic DNA, equivalent to roughly 33,000 T cell genomes, went into each replicate PCR. Purified libraries were quantified with a Qubit 3.0 fluorometer, sized on a Bioanalyzer 2100, and re-quantified with the KAPA Library Quantification kit. Every immunoSEQ 96-well plate was sequenced on a separate single-read 150-cycle Illumina NextSeq 550 flow cell. As for the authors' bioinformatics: Because the immunoSEQ output included only junctional sequences and no quality scores, the filtering could not be the same as the filtering used for full-length reads. To assign V/J genes and CDR3, sequences were annotated against IMGT germline references using PyIR, a Python wrapper for IgBLAST v1.9. Reads were removed for weak V/J assignments (E-value above 1e-6), missing CDR3, stop codons, out-of-frame junctions, or ambiguous translated residues. A V3J clonotype was defined by an identical inferred V gene, J gene, and CDR3 amino acid sequence. Percentage overlap between repertoires was calculated by dividing the number of shared unique clonotypes by the size of the smaller repertoire. Richness of each repertoire was evaluated using RTK rarefaction, the Chao1 estimator, and Recon v2.1 estimates of unobserved clonotypes. Generation probabilities were computed with OLGA for all TCRbeta clonotypes obtained by the gDNA method from several donors. TCRdb's version of the immuneACCESS table is confined to in-frame rearrangements and falls short of the full clone set. An unresolved V gene accounts for under half of the shortfall where checked; the remainder is of unknown origin. V, J and clone size reflect that table, while D and trimming were determined from the DNA. The table for this sample lists about 2 million clones; just under 95% of them were counted only once. The ten largest clones capture more than 0.95% of the sample.

Via the germline V gene (reference sequence), CDR1 is LNHDA and CDR2 SQIVND. V was cut back by 0 bases and J by 7 bases, leaving a gap of 9 bases between them. The CDR3 measures 13 amino acids from cysteine to phenylalanine. Only the CDR3 portion is preserved as DNA: 39 bases, with reading frame beginning at the first base. In the case of this clone: It has no known antigen specificity. No base-level quality is on record; no much larger clone is a single base apart. This sample also contains other DNA sequences that code for the same CDR3.

The V gene is TRBV19 and the J gene is TRBJ1-1; the D gene assignment is ambiguous. This clonotype was obtained from a man aged 18 to 29 in good health. The source material was naive CD8+ T cells sorted from blood. Explained via the paper, the cell subset or site label denotes: CD45RA+CCR7+. The CDR3 region: CASSIDLEGEAFF. The DNA sequence follows: TGTGCCAGTAGTATAGATCTAGAGGGTGAAGCTTTCTTT.